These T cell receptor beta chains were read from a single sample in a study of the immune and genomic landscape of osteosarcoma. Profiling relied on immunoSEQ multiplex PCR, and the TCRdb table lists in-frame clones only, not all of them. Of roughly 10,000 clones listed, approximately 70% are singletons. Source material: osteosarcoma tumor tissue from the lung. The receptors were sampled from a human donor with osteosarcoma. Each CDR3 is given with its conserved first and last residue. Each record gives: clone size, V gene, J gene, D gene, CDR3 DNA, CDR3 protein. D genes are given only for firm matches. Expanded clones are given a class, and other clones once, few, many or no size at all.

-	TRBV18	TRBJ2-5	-	TGTGCCAGCTCACCGGGACACCTCCAAGAGACCCAGTACTTC	CASSPGHLQETQYF
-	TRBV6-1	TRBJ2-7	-	TGTGCCAGCAACCGGGTCGGCTACGAGCAGTACTTC	CASNRVGYEQYF
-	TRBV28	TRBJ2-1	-	TGTGCCAGCAGTTTCGGCGCGCCCCTGGGATACAATGAGCAGTTCTTC	CASSFGAPLGYNEQFF
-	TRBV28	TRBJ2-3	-	TGTGCCAGCAGTTTAATCTGGGATACGCAGTATTTT	CASSLIWDTQYF
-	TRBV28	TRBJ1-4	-	TGTGCCCAAAAGAAGAGAGTTAATGAAAAACTGTTTTTT	CAQKKRVNEKLFF
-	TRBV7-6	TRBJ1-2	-	TGTGCCAGCAGCTTAGACAGAGGGGACCGTGGCTACACCTTC	CASSLDRGDRGYTF
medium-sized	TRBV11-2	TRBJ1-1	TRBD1	TGTGCCAGCAGCTCAACGACAGGGTTTGGTTTAGGGACTGAAGCTTTCTTT	CASSSTTGFGLGTEAFF
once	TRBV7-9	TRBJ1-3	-	TGTGCCAGCAGCCCTCCTGAGGGGCTTGGAAACACCATATATTTT	CASSPPEGLGNTIYF
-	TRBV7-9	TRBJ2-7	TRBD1	TGTGCCAGCAGCTCGGAATCAGGGGGCGAGCAGTACTTC	CASSSESGGEQYF
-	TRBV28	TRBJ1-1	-	TGTGCCAGCAGTTTACTCACGGAGGGACGGGCTGAAGCTTTCTTT	CASSLLTEGRAEAFF
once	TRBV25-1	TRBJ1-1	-	TGTGCCAGCAGTGATACTGGGGAGAACACTGAAGCTTTCTTT	CASSDTGENTEAFF
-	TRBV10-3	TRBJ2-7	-	TGTGCCATCAGTGAGTCGACAGTCTACGAGCAGTACTTC	CAISESTVYEQYF
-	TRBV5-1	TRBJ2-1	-	TGCGCCAGCAGCTCTGACCCTAGCTTTGAGCAGTTCTTC	CASSSDPSFEQFF
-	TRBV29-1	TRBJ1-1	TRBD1	TGCAGCGTTGACGAAGGGGGCGTAAGTGAAGCTTTCTTT	CSVDEGGVSEAFF
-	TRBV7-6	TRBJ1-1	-	TGTGCCAGCAGCCCTAAGGCGAACACTGAAGCTTTCTTT	CASSPKANTEAFF
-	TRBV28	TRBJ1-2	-	TGTGCCAGCAGTTTCCCCGCCTACTATGGCTACACCTTC	CASSFPAYYGYTF
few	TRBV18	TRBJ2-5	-	TGTGCCAGCTCACCACCTAGTCAGAGGGAGACCCAGTACTTC	CASSPPSQRETQYF
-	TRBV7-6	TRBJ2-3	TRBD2	TGTGCCAGCAGCTTAGTCCCTGGGACTAGCGGGAGGGCTAGCACAGATACGCAGTATTTT	CASSLVPGTSGRASTDTQYF
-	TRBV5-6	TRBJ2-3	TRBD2	TGTGCCAGCAGCTTGCCCCGGACTAGCGTAGATCTCACAGATACGCAGTATTTT	CASSLPRTSVDLTDTQYF
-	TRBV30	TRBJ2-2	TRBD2	TGCGCCTGGAGTGTGGGAGGGTCACTTGCCGGGGAGCTGTTTTTT	CAWSVGGSLAGELFF
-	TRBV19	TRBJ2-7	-	TGTGCCAGTAGTGTCGGACTGACCTACGAGCAGTACTTC	CASSVGLTYEQYF
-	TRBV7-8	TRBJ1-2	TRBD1	TGTGCCAGCAGCTCACACGTTGAGCGGGGACAGGAGGATGGCTACACCTTC	CASSSHVERGQEDGYTF
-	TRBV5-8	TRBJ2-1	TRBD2	TGTGCCAGCAGCCTGGGACTAGTCTCCTACAATGAGCAGTTCTTC	CASSLGLVSYNEQFF
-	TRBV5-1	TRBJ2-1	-	TGCGCCAGCAGCCTACAAGGGGACTCGAGTGGGGATGAGCAGTTCTTC	CASSLQGDSSGDEQFF
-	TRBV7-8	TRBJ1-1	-	TGTGCCAGCAGCGTAGAATCCGCTTCTGAAGCTTTCTTT	CASSVESASEAFF
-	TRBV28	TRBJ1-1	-	TGTGCCAGCAGTTTCTCACAAAGAGGGACTGAAGCTTTCTTT	CASSFSQRGTEAFF
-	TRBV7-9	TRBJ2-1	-	TGTGCCAGCAGCTTAGCCGGCTTCACCAATGAGCAGTTCTTC	CASSLAGFTNEQFF
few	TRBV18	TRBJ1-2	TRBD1	TGTGCCAGCTCGAAAATCCTCGGACAGGGGGCATCTGGCTACACCTTC	CASSKILGQGASGYTF
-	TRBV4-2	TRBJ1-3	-	TGTGCCAGCAGCCAAGGAACTCGGGCCCGACGGGGAAACACCATATATTTT	CASSQGTRARRGNTIYF
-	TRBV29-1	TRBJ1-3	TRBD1	TGCAGCGTCGCCACAGGGGGCTCTGGAAACACCATATATTTT	CSVATGGSGNTIYF
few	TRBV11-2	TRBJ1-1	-	TGTGCCAGCAGCTTCAGGGACACTGAAGCTTTCTTT	CASSFRDTEAFF
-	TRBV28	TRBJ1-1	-	TGTGCCAGCAGTCCCACCGCCGGGGTCACTGAAGCTTTCTTT	CASSPTAGVTEAFF
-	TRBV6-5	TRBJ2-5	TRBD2	TGTGCCAGCAGTTACTCCGGGAGGGCCAGGGAGACCCAGTACTTC	CASSYSGRARETQYF
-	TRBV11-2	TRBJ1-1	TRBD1	TGTGCCAGCAGCTCCCCTCCGGGACAGGAGTTCATGAACACTGAAGCTTTCTTT	CASSSPPGQEFMNTEAFF
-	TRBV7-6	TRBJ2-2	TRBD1	TGTGCCAGCAGCTCAGGGACAGGGCCCGGGGAGCTGTTTTTT	CASSSGTGPGELFF
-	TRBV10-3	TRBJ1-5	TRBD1	TGTGCCAGCAGAAAGACAGGGAGGAATCAGCCCCAGCATTTT	CASRKTGRNQPQHF
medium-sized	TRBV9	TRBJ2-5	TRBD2	TGTGCCAGCAGCGCCATAGCGGGCTCCCAAGAGACCCAGTACTTC	CASSAIAGSQETQYF
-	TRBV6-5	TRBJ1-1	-	TGTGCCAGCAGTTACTCGAGTGAGGGGAGTGAAGCTTTCTTT	CASSYSSEGSEAFF
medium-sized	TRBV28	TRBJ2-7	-	TGTGCCAGCAGTTTGGGAGGACAGGAGCAGTACTTC	CASSLGGQEQYF
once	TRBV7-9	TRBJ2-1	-	TGTGCCAGCAGTTTGTCTAGATTCGGTGGTGTGGAGCAGTTCTTC	CASSLSRFGGVEQFF
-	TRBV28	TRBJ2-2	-	TGTGCCAGCAGTTTCCAGACTCTCAACACCGGGGAGCTGTTTTTT	CASSFQTLNTGELFF
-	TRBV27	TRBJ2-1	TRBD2	TGTGCCAGCAGTTTAGCGGGAGGGTTCAATGAGCAGTTCTTC	CASSLAGGFNEQFF
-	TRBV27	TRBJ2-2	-	TGTGCCAGCAGTTTCCTCCGGGCACCCGGGGAGCTGTTTTTT	CASSFLRAPGELFF
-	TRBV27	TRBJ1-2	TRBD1	TGTGCCAGCAGTATGTTCGGGACAGGGGAGGGCTACACCTTC	CASSMFGTGEGYTF
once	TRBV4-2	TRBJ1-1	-	TGTGCCAGCAGCCAAGAGGGGACCCCTGAAGCTTTCTTT	CASSQEGTPEAFF
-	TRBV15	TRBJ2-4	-	TGTGCCACCAGCAGAGGTCTTGGCTCGAGTATTAGCTTC	CATSRGLGSSISF
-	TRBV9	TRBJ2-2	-	TGTGCCAGCAGCCCTGACACGGTGGGGGAGCTGTTTTTT	CASSPDTVGELFF
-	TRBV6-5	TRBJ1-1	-	TGTGCCAGCAGTCGGACCTCGACCTCGGCTGAAGCTTTCTTT	CASSRTSTSAEAFF